The present T cell receptor beta chain was sequenced within a study of blood T cell repertoires in COVID-19. In the study overall: Sites in the United States, Italy and Spain provided acute and convalescent COVID-19 samples. T cells, B-cell-depleted T cells, or PBMCs provided the cDNA or gDNA that served as material.

A few counts support this clone. Authors' processing steps: Estimation of nucleated cell counts relied on the amplification of reference gene primers. Profiled with immunoSEQ multiplex PCR; TCRdb holds only in-frame clones, not every one. V, J and clone size are those of that table, while D and trimming were read from the DNA. In the table there are 95,000 to 150,000 clones, around 88% of which are singletons. Sequenced material: peripheral blood. This TCR was sampled from an elderly man with active or convalescent COVID-19.

The CDR3 DNA is TGCAGCGTGGTCACCGGGACAGGCACCTACGAGCAGTACTTC. Residues: CSVVTGTGTYEQYF. This chain uses TRBV29-1 with TRBJ2-7, with 8 bases that match TRBD1. CDR3 length: 14 amino acids. Germline V CDR1 and CDR2: SQVTM, ANQGSEA. J gave up 2 bases and V 6 bases, and 9 bases lay outside the gene matches.